Below, 32 T cell receptor beta chains from the same sample are listed, as sequenced in a study of OX40 agonist ivuxolimab in advanced cancers. TCRdb's table, derived via immunoSEQ multiplex PCR, lists solely in-frame clones and lacks some. The sample has 11,000 to 15,000 clones, about 83% seen once. The specimen comprised CD4+ or CD8+ T cells sorted from blood, sampled in a trial of the OX40 agonist ivuxolimab. The receptors stem from an adult with an advanced solid tumor such as melanoma, head and neck, liver or kidney cancer.

The gene calls are TRBV19 and TRBJ1-5; 9 nucleotides line up with TRBD1. CDR3 length: 18 amino acids. Germline V lookup: CDR1 LNHDA, CDR2 SQIVND (reference sequence). V dropped 7 bases and J dropped 4; count of bases not matched to a gene: 17. In nucleotides, the CDR3 is TGTGCCAGTACCCCTCTACAGGGGGCGCCGGGGCCGAATCAGCCCCAGCATTTT. This codes for CASTPLQGAPGPNQPQHF.

The chain links TRBV4-1 to TRBJ2-7; 10 positions match TRBD1. Trimming cost V 6 bases and J 7 bases; bases outside gene matches: 9. This CDR3 has 14 amino acids. Germline V gene lookup returns CDR1 MGHRA and CDR2 YSYEKL. Here the CDR3 DNA reads TGCGCCAGCAGTCAGACAGGGGGCGCGTGGGAGCAGTACTTC. This gives the protein CASSQTGGAWEQYF.

This clone showed up just once. V and J are TRBV18 and TRBJ1-5; D is unclear. The CDR3 is 13 amino acids. V lost 3 bases and J lost 5, with 8 bases in between. Per the germline V gene, CDR1 is KGHSH and CDR2 is LQKENI. In DNA form, the CDR3 reads TGTGCCAGCTCACCCACAGTAGATCAGCCCCAGCATTTT. As protein: CASSPTVDQPQHF.

This clone was seen just once. V is TRBV6-5 and J is TRBJ1-1; TRBD1 agrees at 7 bases. After removal of 6 bases from V and 4 bases from J, the junction contained 5 bases not matched to a gene. Germline loops: CDR1 MNHEY, CDR2 SVGAGI. CDR3 size: 13 residues. CDR3 DNA sequence: TGTGCCAGCAGATCCGACAGGGCCACTGAAGCTTTCTTT. This translates into CASRSDRATEAFF.

This chain joins TRBV5-6 and TRBJ2-5, with D possibly being TRBD2 (6 bases). V was pared by 4 bases and J by 0 bases, with 13 bases between. The CDR3 covers 15 residues. Germline CDR1 reads SGHDT; CDR2 reads YYEEEE. CDR3 residues: CASSPGGEYQETQYF. Here the CDR3 DNA reads TGTGCCAGCAGCCCCGGAGGGGAGTACCAAGAGACCCAGTACTTC.

The V and J genes are TRBV9 and TRBJ2-3, with no clear D. Per germline, CDR1 SGDLS and CDR2 YYNGEE. V lost 4 bases and J 2 bases, leaving 20 bases between the germline ends. The CDR3 spans 17 residues. The CDR3 DNA reads TGTGCCAGCAGCCTCCGAGGAAGGTATTCCTTCACAGATACGCAGTATTTT. Amino acid sequence: CASSLRGRYSFTDTQYF.

The CDR3 spells CASHLGSPTSGRAVGELFF. The DNA of the CDR3 is TGTGCCAGCCATTTAGGGTCCCCCACTAGCGGACGGGCTGTCGGGGAGCTGTTTTTT. V usage is TRBV5-4 and J usage is TRBJ2-2, with 8 bases identical to TRBD2. V trimming: 7 bases; J trimming: 7 bases; junction bases outside the gene matches: 24. Germline values: CDR1 SGHNT, CDR2 YYREEE (reference sequence). The CDR3 loop spans 19 amino acids.

Comment on this clone: The identical CDR3 is also encoded by other nucleotide sequences in the sample. The J gene is TRBJ1-2, the V gene TRBV6-1, with 8 bases fitting TRBD1. This CDR3 contains 14 residues. V was pared by 7 bases and J by 4 bases, with 8 bases of the junction left unmatched. Germline loops: CDR1 MNHNS, CDR2 SASEGT. CDR3 loop: CASTSGQGVYGYTF. The CDR3 bases are TGTGCCAGCACGAGTGGACAGGGTGTCTATGGCTACACCTTC.

V is TRBV4-1 and J is TRBJ1-2; 10 bases align to TRBD1. This CDR3 contains 15 residues. V gave up 5 bases and J gave up 5 bases; unmatched junction bases: 8. Germline loops: CDR1 MGHRA, CDR2 YSYEKL. This chain's CDR3 is CASSSRDRGFYGYTF. The CDR3, as DNA: TGCGCCAGCAGCTCCCGGGACAGGGGATTTTATGGCTACACCTTC.

This clone turned up a few times. In the same sample, other DNA sequences code for this CDR3. This chain joins TRBV5-5 and TRBJ1-2; D gene ambiguous. V was clipped by 0 bases and J by 5 bases, with 8 bases between them. This CDR3 has 13 amino acids. Per germline, CDR1 SGHKS and CDR2 YYEKEE (reference sequence). The CDR3 loop reads CASSLGTDYGYTF. DNA of the CDR3: TGTGCCAGCAGCTTGGGTACGGATTATGGCTACACCTTC.

The chain couples TRBV4-2 to TRBJ1-3; no definite D call. CDR3 size: 17 residues. Germline lookup yields CDR1 LGHNA and CDR2 YNFKEQ. The ends were cut back, 3 bases at V and 0 bases at J, with 15 bases in the middle. The CDR3, as DNA: TGTGCCAGCAGCCAGAAGGTGGAGGGAAACTCTGGAAACACCATATATTTT. It yields the protein CASSQKVEGNSGNTIYF.

The rearrangement joins TRBV11-1 to TRBJ1-1, with 9 bases lining up with TRBD1. Germline lookup yields CDR1 SGHAT and CDR2 FQDESV (reference sequence). V lost 5 bases and J lost 3; bases outside the gene matches: 4. The CDR3 covers 14 residues. Written as DNA, the CDR3 is TGTGCCAGCAGCCTAGGGACAGGGTACACTGAAGCTTTCTTT. Translating gives CASSLGTGYTEAFF.

This clone was picked up a small number of times. The chain couples TRBV9 to TRBJ1-6; TRBD1 is a possible D gene (5 bases). This CDR3 is built from 13 residues. Looked up from germline, CDR1 is SGDLS and CDR2 is YYNGEE. Trimming shortened V by 3 bases and J by 5 bases, and 6 bases separated the two germline ends. The CDR3 protein is CASSATDNSPLHF. The CDR3 nucleotides are TGTGCCAGCAGCGCGACAGATAATTCACCCCTCCACTTT.

The chain employs TRBV19 and TRBJ1-5; maybe TRBD1 (6 bases). The CDR3 is made up of 14 amino acids. V was trimmed by 3 bases and J by 4 bases, leaving 10 bases between them. Germline loops: CDR1 LNHDA, CDR2 SQIVND (reference sequence). The CDR3 nucleotides are TGTGCCAGTAGTATCCTGGACAGTAATCAGCCCCAGCATTTT. This gives the protein CASSILDSNQPQHF.

Written as DNA, the CDR3 is TGTGCCAGCAGCAAAGTGGAACGGAGGTCGAACACCGGGGAGCTGTTTTTT. Translating gives CASSKVERRSNTGELFF. The chain links TRBV21-1 to TRBJ2-2; the listed D gene, TRBD2, was not tested against the DNA. TRBV21-1 is designated a pseudogene. This CDR3 region has 17 residues.

The rearrangement links TRBV6-1 to TRBJ2-1, with 7 nucleotides matching TRBD1. V gave up 10 bases and J gave up 6 bases; unmatched junction bases: 9. This CDR3 has 13 residues. Germline V gene sequence: CDR1 MNHNS, CDR2 SASEGT. CDR3 sequence: CATEGATGNEQFF. The CDR3 DNA follows: TGTGCCACTGAGGGGGCAACGGGCAATGAGCAGTTCTTC.

The rearrangement joins TRBV4-2 to TRBJ2-7; maybe TRBD1 (5 bases). CDR3 length: 13 amino acids. The germline CDR1 and CDR2 sequences are LGHNA and YNFKEQ. The V and J ends lost 0 bases and 6 bases respectively, with 9 bases between them. CDR3 loop: CASSQDKGAEQYF. The DNA for the CDR3 is TGTGCCAGCAGCCAAGATAAAGGGGCCGAGCAGTACTTC.

The CDR3 DNA sequence: TGTGCCAGCAGTCGGGGGCCCACAGGAGCGGGCAATCAGCCCCAGCATTTT. This codes for CASSRGPTGAGNQPQHF. The genes are TRBV7-9 and TRBJ1-5; D perhaps matches TRBD1 (6 bases). Between the trimmed V and J ends, which lost 6 bases and 2 bases, there was a span of 20 bases. Germline CDR1 is SEHNR and CDR2 is FQNEAQ (reference sequence). The CDR3 is made up of 17 amino acids.

CDR3 loop: CASSSGTVNEQYF. Here the CDR3 DNA reads TGCGCCAGCAGCTCCGGGACAGTTAACGAGCAGTACTTC. This sequence joins TRBV5-1 and TRBJ2-7; 7 nucleotides line up with TRBD1. The CDR3 has 13 residues. Germline-derived CDR1 and CDR2 are SGHRS and YFSETQ. Germline trimming cut 3 bases from V and 5 bases from J; bases unmatched to any gene: 5.

The chain uses TRBV4-1 and TRBJ1-5; D is unclear. The ends were cut back, 0 bases at V and 5 bases at J, with 11 bases in the middle. The CDR3 sequence is 15 residues long. Germline CDR1 reads MGHRA; CDR2 reads YSYEKL. The CDR3 protein is CASSQEGRRDQPQHF. DNA of the CDR3: TGCGCCAGCAGCCAAGAGGGTAGGAGGGATCAGCCCCAGCATTTT.

The V gene is TRBV5-5, the J gene TRBJ1-2; a possible D gene is TRBD1 (5 bases). Germline-derived CDR1 and CDR2 are SGHKS and YYEKEE (reference sequence). Trimming cost V 5 bases and J 4 bases, with 12 bases left between them. This CDR3 contains 13 residues. For the CDR3, the DNA is TGTGCCAGCAGGCAGGACACCGGCTATGGCTACACCTTC. Residues: CASRQDTGYGYTF.

The chain joins TRBV27 to TRBJ2-3, with D possibly matching TRBD1 (5 bases). Trimming shortened V by 6 bases and J by 0 bases, and 10 bases separated the two germline ends. The V gene's germline CDR1 is MNHEY and CDR2 SMNVEV (reference sequence). This CDR3 has 14 amino acids. This chain's CDR3 is CASRDIKSTDTQYF. In nucleotides, the CDR3 is TGTGCCAGCAGGGACATCAAAAGCACAGATACGCAGTATTTT.

J is TRBJ2-1 and V is TRBV11-2; D remains unclear. Deletions cut 5 bases from V and 3 bases from J, with 2 bases between. The CDR3 runs 11 residues. CDR1 is SGHAT, CDR2 FQNNGV, per germline. For the CDR3, the DNA is TGTGCCAGCAGCATCTACAATGAGCAGTTCTTC. It codes for CASSIYNEQFF.

In this sample, this clone turned up once. The chain links TRBV5-6 to TRBJ2-3; D is tentatively TRBD1 or TRBD2 (5 bases each). Germline V gene data show CDR1 as SGHDT and CDR2 as YYEEEE. There are 13 residues in the CDR3. V was cut by 1 base and J by 13 bases, with 16 bases left in between. The CDR3 spells CASSLSSLGDKYF. CDR3 bases: TGTGCCAGCAGCTTGTCCAGTTTGGGGGATAAGTATTTT. The full variable domain, with the rest looked up from reference TRBV5-6 and TRBJ2-3, is DAGVTQSPTHLIKTRGQQVTLRCSPKSGHDTVSWYQQALGQGPQFIFQYYEEEERQRGNFPDRFSGHQFPNYSSELNVNALLLGDSALYLCASSLSSLGDKYFGPGTRLTVL.

This chain uses TRBV5-8 with TRBJ1-4; D remains unclear. The V gene's germline CDR1 is SGHTS and CDR2 YDEGEE. There are 12 residues in the CDR3. V was cut by 4 bases and J by 6 bases, with 7 bases left in between. CDR3: CASSPWYEKLFF. The DNA of the CDR3 is TGTGCCAGCAGCCCGTGGTATGAAAAACTGTTTTTT.

This rearrangement joins TRBV7-9 to TRBJ2-7; 9 bases are shared with TRBD1. The ends lost 5 bases at V and 6 bases at J; junction bases unmatched: 11. CDR1 and CDR2 from the germline V gene are SEHNR and FQNEAQ (reference sequence). The CDR3 consists of 15 residues. CDR3 bases: TGTGCCAGCAGCCCCGGGACAGGGAGGATCCTCGAGCAGTACTTC. Translation gives CASSPGTGRILEQYF. The full variable domain, in which reference TRBV7-9 and TRBJ2-7 provide the parts outside the CDR3, is DTGVSQNPRHKITKRGQNVTFRCDPISEHNRLYWYRQTLGQGPEFLTYFQNEAQLEKSRLLSDRFSAERPKGSFSTLEIQRTEQGDSAMYLCASSPGTGRILEQYFGPGTRLTVT.

This clone was found once. The V call is TRBV7-2, the J call TRBJ1-5, with no clear D. The V gene's germline CDR1 is SGHTA and CDR2 FQGNSA. This CDR3 contains 13 residues. V was trimmed by 5 bases and J by 2 bases, leaving 7 bases between them. This chain's CDR3 is CASSPRGNQPQHF. Written as DNA, the CDR3 is TGTGCCAGCAGCCCCCGGGGCAATCAGCCCCAGCATTTT.

V gene TRBV6-5 combines with J gene TRBJ2-7, with D perhaps TRBD2 (7 bases). V lost 5 bases and J 2 bases, leaving 16 bases between the germline ends. The CDR3 loop spans 15 amino acids. Germline V gene data show CDR1 as MNHEY and CDR2 as SVGAGI. The CDR3 bases are TGTGCCAGCAGTGCAGGGAGGGGACAAGCCTACGAGCAGTACTTC. This encodes CASSAGRGQAYEQYF.

This clone was counted a single time. The chain combines TRBV5-1 with TRBJ1-6; no clear D gene. Trimming took 2 bases from V and 13 from J, leaving 10 bases between them. CDR3 length: 12 residues. CDR1 SGHRS and CDR2 YFSETQ come from the germline V gene. CDR3 loop: CASSLGQTPLHF. CDR3 bases: TGCGCCAGCAGCTTAGGCCAGACGCCCCTCCACTTT.

The chain joins TRBV7-2 to TRBJ1-2; TRBD1 matches at 8 bases. From germline, CDR1 is SGHTA and CDR2 FQGNSA. The CDR3 spans 15 residues. J was trimmed by 4 bases and V by 6 bases; bases with no gene match: 10. The CDR3 nucleotides are TGTGCCAGCAGAAACTCAGGGGGCAGGATCTATGGCTACACCTTC. Its translation is CASRNSGGRIYGYTF.

This clone ranks as medium-sized. The CDR3, as DNA: TGTGCCAGTCAAGTCGGCAGGATGAACACTGAAGCTTTCTTT. This sequence encodes CASQVGRMNTEAFF. The V gene is TRBV19, the J gene TRBJ1-1; unclear D gene. This CDR3 has 14 amino acids. The V gene lost 8 bases and the J gene lost 0 bases, with 13 bases spanning the gap. Germline V gene data show CDR1 as LNHDA and CDR2 as SQIVND (reference sequence).

V and J are TRBV5-1 and TRBJ2-3, with TRBD2 identical over 7 bases. The germline gives CDR1 SGHRS, CDR2 YFSETQ. V was clipped by 0 bases and J by 0 bases; unmatched bases: 16. The CDR3 has 20 amino acids. CDR3 protein: CASSLELAHTEAASTDTQYF. The CDR3, as DNA: TGCGCCAGCAGCTTGGAACTAGCGCATACAGAGGCCGCTAGCACAGATACGCAGTATTTT.